The 2 T cell receptor beta chains in this list originate from one sample, sequenced in a study of T cell responses to AZD1222 COVID-19 vaccine (dated by TCRdb to about 2021). Preparation of the library involved the immunoSEQ multiplex PCR assay. Imported from immuneACCESS, the table was reduced by TCRdb to in-frame sequences with V and J called. These copies leave out some clones; in studies compared against another copy, an unresolved V gene accounts for under half, and the cause of the remainder is not known. The sample records some 120,000 clones, approximately 88% of which are singletons. The top ten constitute under 6.5% of the sample. According to the study, the label for this sample's time point signals: baseline before first vaccination. The sequencing used peripheral blood, collected on day 0 of AZD1222 vaccination. Source of these receptors: an adult in good health.

The sample holds one count of this clone. The rearrangement joins TRBV29-1 to TRBJ2-1; perhaps TRBD1 as D (5 bases). This CDR3 region has 12 residues. Germline CDR1 reads SQVTM; CDR2 reads ANQGSEA. The V and J ends lost 4 bases and 10 bases respectively, with 14 bases between them. The CDR3 DNA reads TGCAGCGTTGGGGGCTCAGAGGTGGAGCAGTTCTTC. This codes for CSVGGSEVEQFF.

V usage is TRBV28 and J usage is TRBJ1-1; D call uncertain. This CDR3 has 15 amino acids. Deletions cut 4 bases from V and 1 base from J, with 13 bases between. Germline V CDR1 and CDR2: MDHEN, SYDVKM. The CDR3: CASSSPGRENTEAFF. DNA for the CDR3: TGTGCCAGCAGTTCCCCGGGTAGGGAGAACACTGAAGCTTTCTTT. Complete variable domain (other parts from reference TRBV28 and TRBJ1-1): DVKVTQSSRYLVKRTGEKVFLECVQDMDHENMFWYRQDPGLGLRLIYFSYDVKMKEKGDIPEGYSVSREKKERFSLILESASTNQTSMYLCASSSPGRENTEAFFGQGTRLTVV.